This T cell receptor (beta chain) was identified during a study of identical twins. V was clipped by 0 bases and J by 1 base, with 13 bases between them. The CDR3 is made up of 17 amino acids. From germline, CDR1 is LGHNA and CDR2 YSLEER. This clonotype was detected many times. Its antigen remains unknown. Whole-study results and caveats: Cross-sectional statistical analysis was relied on for the conclusions, without the same donors being followed.

A universal primer binding site was introduced by template switching. The final cDNA contained unique molecular identifiers. TCRdb processed the 5' RACE reads anew with MiXCR; each CDR3 protein has one entry. Among some 500,000 distinct CDR3 sequences listed, over 8.5% were seen once. These same data were also listed under a study on yellow fever vaccine responses in identical twins.

The material sequenced was PBMCs. The V and J genes are TRBV4-3 and TRBJ2-1; maybe TRBD1 (5 bases). The TCR comes from a woman between 18 and 30 years old in good health. In nucleotides, the CDR3 is TGCGCCAGCAGCCAAGATAATTCAGGGTTGTCCTACAATGAGCAGTTCTTC. Amino acids: CASSQDNSGLSYNEQFF.